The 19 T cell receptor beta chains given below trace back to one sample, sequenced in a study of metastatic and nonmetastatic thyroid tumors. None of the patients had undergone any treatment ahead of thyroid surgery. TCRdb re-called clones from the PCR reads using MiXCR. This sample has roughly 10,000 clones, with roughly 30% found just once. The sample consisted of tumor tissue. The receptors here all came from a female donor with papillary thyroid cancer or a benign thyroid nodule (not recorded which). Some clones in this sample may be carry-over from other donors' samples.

The CDR3 protein is CATSRVASGRDEQYF. CDR3 nucleotide sequence: TGTGCCACCAGCAGAGTGGCTAGCGGGAGGGACGAGCAGTACTTC. The gene calls are TRBV15 and TRBJ2-7, with TRBD2 matching over 12 bases. CDR1 is LNHNV, CDR2 YYDKDF, per germline (reference sequence). The CDR3 consists of 15 residues. The V gene end was trimmed by 1 base and the J gene end by 5 bases; junction bases not matched to a gene: 3.

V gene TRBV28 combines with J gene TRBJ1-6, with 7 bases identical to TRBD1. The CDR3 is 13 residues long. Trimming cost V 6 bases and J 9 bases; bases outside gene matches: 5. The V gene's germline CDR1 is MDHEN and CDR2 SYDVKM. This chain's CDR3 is CASRNHRGSPLHF. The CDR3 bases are TGTGCCAGCAGGAACCACAGGGGTTCACCCCTCCACTTT.

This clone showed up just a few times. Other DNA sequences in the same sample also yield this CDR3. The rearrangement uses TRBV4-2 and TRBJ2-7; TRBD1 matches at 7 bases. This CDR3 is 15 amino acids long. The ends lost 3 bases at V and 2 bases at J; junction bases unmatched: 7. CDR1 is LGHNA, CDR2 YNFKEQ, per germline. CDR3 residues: CASSQERTGTYEQYF. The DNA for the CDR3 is TGTGCCAGCAGCCAGGAACGGACAGGTACCTACGAGCAGTACTTC.

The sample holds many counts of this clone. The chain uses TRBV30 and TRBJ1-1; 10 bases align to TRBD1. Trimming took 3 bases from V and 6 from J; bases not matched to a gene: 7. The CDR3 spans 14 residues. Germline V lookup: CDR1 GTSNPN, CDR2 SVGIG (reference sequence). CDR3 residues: CAWRAGTGVAEAFF. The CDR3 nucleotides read TGTGCCTGGAGGGCAGGGACAGGGGTCGCTGAAGCTTTCTTT.

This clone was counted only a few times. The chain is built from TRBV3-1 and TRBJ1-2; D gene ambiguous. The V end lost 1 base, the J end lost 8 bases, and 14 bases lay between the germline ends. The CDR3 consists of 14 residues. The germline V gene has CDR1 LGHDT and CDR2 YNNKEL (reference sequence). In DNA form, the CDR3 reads TGTGCCAGCAGCCAAGGTCGGTACAGTTCCGGCTACACCTTC. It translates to CASSQGRYSSGYTF.

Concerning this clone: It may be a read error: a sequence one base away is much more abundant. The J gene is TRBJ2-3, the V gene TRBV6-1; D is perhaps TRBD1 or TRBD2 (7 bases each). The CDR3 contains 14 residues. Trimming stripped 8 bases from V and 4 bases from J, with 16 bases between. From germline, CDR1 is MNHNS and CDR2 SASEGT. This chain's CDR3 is CASQGGGDPDTQYF. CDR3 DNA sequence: TGTGCCAGCCAGGGGGGGGGGGACCCAGATACGCAGTATTTT.

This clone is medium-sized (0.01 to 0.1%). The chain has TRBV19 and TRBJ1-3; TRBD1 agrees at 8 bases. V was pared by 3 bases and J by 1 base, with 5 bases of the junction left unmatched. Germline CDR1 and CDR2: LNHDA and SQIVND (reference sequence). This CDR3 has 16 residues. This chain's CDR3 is CASSMANRGSGNTIYF. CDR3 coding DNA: TGTGCCAGTAGTATGGCAAACAGGGGGTCTGGAAACACCATATATTTT.

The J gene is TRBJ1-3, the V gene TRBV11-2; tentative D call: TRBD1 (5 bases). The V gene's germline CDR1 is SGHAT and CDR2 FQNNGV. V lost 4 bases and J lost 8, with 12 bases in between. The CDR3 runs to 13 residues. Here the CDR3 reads CASSYQGCDTIYF. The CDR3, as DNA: TGTGCCAGCAGCTACCAGGGATGTGACACCATATATTTT.

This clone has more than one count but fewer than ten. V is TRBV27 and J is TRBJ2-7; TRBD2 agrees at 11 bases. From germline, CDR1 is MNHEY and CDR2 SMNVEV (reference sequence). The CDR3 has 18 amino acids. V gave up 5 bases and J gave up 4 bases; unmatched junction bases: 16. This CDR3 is CASSQAEGTSGAPYEQYF. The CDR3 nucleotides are TGTGCCAGCAGTCAGGCCGAGGGGACTAGCGGAGCCCCTTACGAGCAGTACTTC.

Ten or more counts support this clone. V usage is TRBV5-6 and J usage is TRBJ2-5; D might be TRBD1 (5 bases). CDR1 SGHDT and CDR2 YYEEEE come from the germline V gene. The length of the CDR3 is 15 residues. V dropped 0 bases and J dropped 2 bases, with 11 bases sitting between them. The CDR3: CASSLGNRFQETQYF. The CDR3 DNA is TGTGCCAGCAGCTTGGGTAACAGGTTTCAAGAGACCCAGTACTTC.

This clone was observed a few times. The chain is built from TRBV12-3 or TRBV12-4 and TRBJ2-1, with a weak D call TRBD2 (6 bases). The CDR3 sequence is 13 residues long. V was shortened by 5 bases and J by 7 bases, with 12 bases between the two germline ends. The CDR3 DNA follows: TGTGCCAGCAGTCTGGGACTGAGGAATGAGCAGTTCTTC. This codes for CASSLGLRNEQFF.

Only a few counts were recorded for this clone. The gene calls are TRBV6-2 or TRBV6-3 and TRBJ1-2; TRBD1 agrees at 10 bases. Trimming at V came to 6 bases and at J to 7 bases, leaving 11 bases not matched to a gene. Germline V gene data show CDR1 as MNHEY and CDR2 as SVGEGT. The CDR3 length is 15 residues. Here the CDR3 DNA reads TGTGCCAGCAGCTTCGAACGGGACAGGGGTGGTGGCTACACCTTC. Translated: CASSFERDRGGGYTF.

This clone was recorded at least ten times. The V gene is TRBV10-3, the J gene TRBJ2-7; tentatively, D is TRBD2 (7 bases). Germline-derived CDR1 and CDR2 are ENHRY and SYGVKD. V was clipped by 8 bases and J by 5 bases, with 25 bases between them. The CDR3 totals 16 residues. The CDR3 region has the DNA TGTGCCATCGGGGGGGTGGGGGGGCCGGTGGGGCACGAGCAGTACTTC. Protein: CAIGGVGGPVGHEQYF.

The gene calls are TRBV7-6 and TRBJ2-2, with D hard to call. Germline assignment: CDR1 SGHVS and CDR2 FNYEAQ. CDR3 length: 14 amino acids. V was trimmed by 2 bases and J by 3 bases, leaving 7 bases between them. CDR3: CASSLMCYTGELFF. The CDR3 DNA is TGTGCCAGCAGCTTAATGTGTTACACCGGGGAGCTGTTTTTT.

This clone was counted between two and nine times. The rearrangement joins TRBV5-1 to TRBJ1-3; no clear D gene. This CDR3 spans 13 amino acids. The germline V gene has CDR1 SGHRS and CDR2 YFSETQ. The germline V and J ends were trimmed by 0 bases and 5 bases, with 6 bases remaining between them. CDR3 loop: CASSLDFRNTIYF. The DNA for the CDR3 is TGCGCCAGCAGCTTGGATTTCAGAAACACCATATATTTT.

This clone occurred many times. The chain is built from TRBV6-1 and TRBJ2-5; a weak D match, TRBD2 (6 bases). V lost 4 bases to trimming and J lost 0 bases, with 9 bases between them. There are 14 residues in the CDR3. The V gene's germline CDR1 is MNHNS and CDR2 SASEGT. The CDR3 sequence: CASSAGTYQETQYF. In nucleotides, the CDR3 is TGTGCCAGCAGTGCCGGGACTTACCAAGAGACCCAGTACTTC.

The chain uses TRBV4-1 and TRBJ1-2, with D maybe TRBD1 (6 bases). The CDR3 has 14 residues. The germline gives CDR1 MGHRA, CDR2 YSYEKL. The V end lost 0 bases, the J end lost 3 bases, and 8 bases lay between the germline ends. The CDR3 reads CASSQEYRDYGYTF. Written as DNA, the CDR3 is TGCGCCAGCAGCCAAGAGTACAGGGACTATGGCTACACCTTC.

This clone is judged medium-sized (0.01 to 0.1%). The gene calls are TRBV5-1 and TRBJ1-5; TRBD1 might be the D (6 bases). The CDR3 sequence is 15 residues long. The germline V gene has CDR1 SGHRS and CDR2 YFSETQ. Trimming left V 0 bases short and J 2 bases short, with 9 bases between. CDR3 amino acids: CASSLGSGGNQPQHF. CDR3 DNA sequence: TGCGCCAGCAGCTTGGGGTCAGGGGGCAATCAGCCCCAGCATTTT.

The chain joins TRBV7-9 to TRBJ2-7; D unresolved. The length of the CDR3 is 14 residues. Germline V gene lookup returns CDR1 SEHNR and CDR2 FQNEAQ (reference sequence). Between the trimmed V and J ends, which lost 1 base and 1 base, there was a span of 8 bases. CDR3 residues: CASSLVGESYEQYF. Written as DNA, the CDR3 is TGTGCCAGCAGCTTAGTGGGCGAATCCTACGAGCAGTACTTC.